Shown below are 15 T cell receptor beta chains from a single sample sequenced in a study of beta chain features in type 1 diabetes. The study reverse transcribed the entire isolated RNA, so it sequenced expressed TCRB transcripts. Only in-frame clones appear in the TCRdb table, and some are missing; sequencing was by immunoSEQ multiplex PCR. The data contain 110,000 to 150,000 clones, about 7% of them singletons. The material sequenced was central memory CD4+ T cells from blood. The receptors were sampled from a woman aged 30 to 39 in good health.

This clone was detected a few times. The J gene is TRBJ2-1, the V gene TRBV5-1; 13 nucleotides agree with TRBD2. With 5 bases clipped from V and 8 bases from J, the junction kept 4 bases outside the gene matches. This CDR3 comprises 14 residues. Germline CDR1 reads SGHRS; CDR2 reads YFSETQ. As DNA, the CDR3 is TGCGCCAGCAGGGGGACTAGCGGGGCGGATGAGCAGTTCTTC. Its protein is CASRGTSGADEQFF. Combining the CDR3 with reference TRBV5-1 and TRBJ2-1 gives the whole variable domain KAGVTQTPRYLIKTRGQQVTLSCSPISGHRSVSWYQQTPGQGLQFLFEYFSETQRNKGNFPGRFSGRQFSNSRSEMNVSTLELGDSALYLCASRGTSGADEQFFGPGTRLTVL.

This clone came up a few times. The CDR3 DNA reads TGCGCCAGCGATCGGGGACAGAAAGAGACCCAGTACTTC. It specifies CASDRGQKETQYF. The J gene is TRBJ2-5, the V gene TRBV5-1; TRBD1 aligns across 7 bases. Germline CDR1 reads SGHRS; CDR2 reads YFSETQ. The ends lost 7 bases at V and 3 bases at J; junction bases unmatched: 6. This CDR3 region has 13 residues.

This clone was seen a handful of times. The chain has TRBV10-3 and TRBJ2-1; 7 bases match TRBD2. The V gene end was trimmed by 6 bases and the J gene end by 8 bases; junction bases not matched to a gene: 10. The length of the CDR3 is 14 residues. Germline V CDR1 and CDR2: ENHRY, SYGVKD. CDR3 sequence reads: CAISARDYQDEQFF. CDR3 coding DNA: TGTGCCATCAGCGCCCGGGACTATCAGGATGAGCAGTTCTTC.

The chain recombines TRBV7-2 with TRBJ1-2; weak D call: TRBD1 (6 bases). The CDR3 has 16 amino acids. Trimming left V 1 base short and J 2 bases short, with 14 bases between. In germline, CDR1 is SGHTA, CDR2 FQGNSA. CDR3 DNA sequence: TGTGCCAGCAGCTTAGTTCCTCAAACAGGGAACTATGGCTACACCTTC. Its translation is CASSLVPQTGNYGYTF. Full variable domain (missing parts from reference TRBV7-2 and TRBJ1-2): GAGVSQSPSNKVTEKGKDVELRCDPISGHTALYWYRQSLGQGLEFLIYFQGNSAPDKSGLPSDRFSAERTGGSVSTLTIQRTQQEDSAVYLCASSLVPQTGNYGYTFGSGTRLTVV.

The chain recombines TRBV5-1 with TRBJ2-2; 9 bases are a match to TRBD1. The germline gives CDR1 SGHRS, CDR2 YFSETQ. V lost 8 bases, J lost 6 bases, and 11 bases stayed unmatched. This CDR3 contains 15 residues. The CDR3 loop is CASRPMTGGAGELFF. In DNA form, the CDR3 reads TGCGCCAGTCGACCTATGACAGGGGGAGCCGGGGAGCTGTTTTTT.

This sequence joins TRBV7-2 and TRBJ2-5; no definite D call. The CDR3 is 14 amino acids. V was clipped by 6 bases and J by 2 bases, with 13 bases between them. CDR1 is SGHTA, CDR2 FQGNSA, per germline. The CDR3 sequence: CASSPGLDQETQYF. The CDR3 DNA is TGTGCCAGCAGTCCAGGCCTTGATCAAGAGACCCAGTACTTC.

This CDR3 is CASSEARTGTPYEQYF. The CDR3 DNA reads TGTGCCAGCAGTGAAGCGCGGACAGGGACGCCCTACGAGCAGTACTTC. The V call is TRBV2, the J call TRBJ2-7; 8 nucleotides align to TRBD1. The V segment lost 0 bases and the J segment 2 bases; nucleotides outside the gene matches: 6. CDR3 length: 16 amino acids. Germline CDR1 and CDR2: SNHLY and FYNNEI.

This clone came up many times. V and J are TRBV28 and TRBJ2-7, with 9 bases fitting TRBD1. Losses at the gene ends were 10 bases for V and 7 bases for J; bases not matched to a gene: 8. This CDR3 comprises 12 residues. The germline V gene encodes CDR1 MDHEN and CDR2 SYDVKM. The CDR3 reads CAIGTGWREQYF. The CDR3 bases are TGTGCCATTGGGACAGGGTGGAGAGAGCAGTACTTC. The variable domain in full, completed from reference TRBV28 and TRBJ2-7, reads DVKVTQSSRYLVKRTGEKVFLECVQDMDHENMFWYRQDPGLGLRLIYFSYDVKMKEKGDIPEGYSVSREKKERFSLILESASTNQTSMYLCAIGTGWREQYFGPGTRLTVT.

This clone has more than one count but fewer than ten. The CDR3 loop reads CASKDTSGLETQYF. The CDR3 nucleotides read TGTGCCAGCAAAGACACCTCCGGTTTGGAGACCCAGTACTTC. V usage is TRBV6-6 and J usage is TRBJ2-5; D remains ambiguous. CDR3 size: 14 residues. Germline V gives CDR1 MNHNY, CDR2 SVGAGI (reference sequence). V was clipped by 7 bases and J by 5 bases, with 17 bases between them.

This clone was seen only a few times. The chain carries TRBV7-9 and TRBJ2-5, with TRBD1 identical over 11 bases. Per the germline V gene, CDR1 is SEHNR and CDR2 is FQNEAQ (reference sequence). The length of the CDR3 is 17 residues. Trimming at V came to 3 bases and at J to 6 bases, leaving 12 bases not matched to a gene. CDR3 in DNA: TGTGCCAGCAGCTTGGACAGGGGGCGAATCGCGGCGAAGACCCAGTACTTC. Amino acids: CASSLDRGRIAAKTQYF.

This clone was seen a few times. The CDR3 sequence: CASSQDWLGLAEYTDTQYF. CDR3 DNA: TGTGCCAGCAGCCAAGACTGGCTAGGACTAGCGGAGTACACAGATACGCAGTATTTT. The chain couples TRBV4-2 to TRBJ2-3; 10 positions match TRBD2. With V trimmed by 0 bases and J by 2 bases, 11 bases remained unmatched. The CDR3 extends over 19 amino acids. Germline V gene sequence: CDR1 LGHNA, CDR2 YNFKEQ.

J is TRBJ2-1 and V is TRBV11-2, with D possibly TRBD1 on 7 matching bases. V was trimmed by 5 bases and J by 3 bases, leaving 14 bases between them. The CDR3 consists of 15 residues. Germline V gives CDR1 SGHAT, CDR2 FQNNGV. Here the CDR3 DNA reads TGTGCCAGCAGCCCCCGGCAGGGGGGCTACAATGAGCAGTTCTTC. This sequence encodes CASSPRQGGYNEQFF.

Only a few counts were recorded for this clone. The genes are TRBV7-6 and TRBJ2-5, with a possible D match to TRBD1 (5 bases). The CDR3 sequence is 15 residues long. Germline V lookup: CDR1 SGHVS, CDR2 FNYEAQ. Trimming took off 6 bases at V and 4 bases at J, with 18 bases between the two ends. In DNA form, the CDR3 reads TGTGCCAGCAGTTTCCTCCAGGGAAGAGGAGAGACCCAGTACTTC. It codes for CASSFLQGRGETQYF.

This clone has only a few counts. J is TRBJ2-2 and V is TRBV18, with TRBD2 identical over 9 bases. The CDR3 is 16 residues long. Germline values: CDR1 KGHSH, CDR2 LQKENI. After removal of 1 base from V and 2 bases from J, the junction contained 2 bases not matched to a gene. The CDR3 sequence is CASSPLLAGNTGELFF. The DNA for the CDR3 is TGTGCCAGCTCACCACTCCTAGCGGGAAACACCGGGGAGCTGTTTTTT.

V gene TRBV6-6 combines with J gene TRBJ2-7; 10 positions agree with TRBD1. V was pared by 6 bases and J by 2 bases, with 7 bases of the junction left unmatched. Germline V gene sequence: CDR1 MNHNY, CDR2 SVGAGI (reference sequence). The CDR3 is made up of 15 amino acids. The CDR3, as DNA: TGTGCCAGCAGCCCCCGGACAGGGGGGGCCTACGAGCAGTACTTC. Translation gives CASSPRTGGAYEQYF.